Sequencing of this T cell receptor beta chain was carried out in a study of patients and donors after allogeneic stem cell transplantation. TCRdb ran MiXCR on the RT-PCR reads and lists one entry per CDR3 protein. This sample has a few hundred thousand distinct CDR3 sequences; roughly two fifths occur once, and the top ten carry 11%. CDR3 length: 13 residues. Germline V gene data show CDR1 as SQVTM and CDR2 as ANQGSEA. V lost 4 bases to trimming and J lost 4 bases, with 14 bases between them. The chain couples TRBV29-1 to TRBJ2-7; possible D gene TRBD2, 5 bases. The TCR comes from a human donor who was either an allogeneic HSCT recipient or a stem cell or donor lymphocyte infusion donor (not recorded which). It is not recorded whose cells these are; they may come from a transplant donor. The material sequenced was blood, either unsorted or a sorted T cell fraction (not recorded which). CDR3 DNA sequence: TGCAGCGTTGGGCCCAGCGGACCGTACGAGCAGTACTTC. Translating gives CSVGPSGPYEQYF.